This is a list of T cell receptor beta chains from one sample in a study of T cells in Graves' hyperthyroidism and ophthalmopathy. TCRdb fed the multiplex PCR reads into MiXCR, producing one record per CDR3 protein. The profile shows about 350,000 distinct CDR3 sequences, 14% of them singletons. What was sequenced was blood. These receptors originate from a woman aged 25 to 39 with Graves' hyperthyroidism. The CDR3 runs from the conserved cysteine through the conserved F or W. The D gene is left open where the match is weak.

D: TRBD1
V: TRBV12-3/TRBV12-4
CDR3: CASSLGQGGGKLFF

D: .
V: TRBV3-1
CDR3: CASSTSDQPQHF

D: TRBD2
V: TRBV13
CDR3: CASSTSGTAGELFF

D: .
V: TRBV5-5
CDR3: CASSWGPGNRGSPLHF

D: .
V: TRBV28
CDR3: CASTQTHGLYEQYF

D: .
V: TRBV28
CDR3: CASSWGSGRQPQHF

D: .
V: TRBV7-9
CDR3: CASSLGTGGYSNQPQHF

D: .
V: TRBV28
CDR3: CASSSGRLETQYF

D: .
V: TRBV7-6
CDR3: CASSLEWVQTYEQYF

D: .
V: TRBV25-1
CDR3: CASSGRGVGTRAGELFF

D: TRBD2
V: TRBV20-1
CDR3: CSARVAGDTGERESLYEQYF

D: TRBD2
V: TRBV20-1
CDR3: CSAINAEGLAANNEQFF

D: .
V: TRBV11-2
CDR3: CASSGMETQYF

D: .
V: TRBV7-9
CDR3: CASSLVGDGMDEQFF

D: TRBD1
V: TRBV12-3/TRBV12-4
CDR3: CASSRTGGGNQPQHF

D: .
V: TRBV12-3/TRBV12-4
CDR3: CASSDRFEGPQHF

D: TRBD1
V: TRBV28
CDR3: CASRAYQGAVSETQYF

D: TRBD2
V: TRBV7-3
CDR3: CASSKTTLAGVTGELFF

D: .
V: TRBV27
CDR3: CASSLSGYYEQYF

D: .
V: TRBV28
CDR3: CASSLTGRYEQYF

D: .
V: TRBV5-5
CDR3: CASRREISNQPQHF

D: .
V: TRBV28
CDR3: CASSPAGRVYEQYF

D: .
V: TRBV20-1
CDR3: CSARDRQASSYEQYF

D: .
V: TRBV12-3/TRBV12-4
CDR3: CASSFAAAFSGANVLTF

D: .
V: TRBV7-6
CDR3: CASSPESGRAYEQYF

D: .
V: TRBV3-1
CDR3: CASSPPWGLAEQYF

D: TRBD1
V: TRBV24-1
CDR3: CATSDGPGATGAGGEQYF

D: .
V: TRBV7-9
CDR3: CASSLAGVSNQPQHF

D: .
V: TRBV4-2
CDR3: CASSHLRDLQETQYF

D: .
V: TRBV6-2/TRBV6-3
CDR3: CASSYDLGGSSPLHF

D: .
V: TRBV3-1
CDR3: CASSPYLEGYNEQFF

D: .
V: TRBV12-3/TRBV12-4
CDR3: CASSPRLASSGNTIYF

D: TRBD2
V: TRBV5-6
CDR3: CASNDGLAGGVHEQFF

D: .
V: TRBV20-1
CDR3: CSASPDSLNTEAFF

D: .
V: TRBV11-2
CDR3: CASSRAGAGEQYF

D: .
V: TRBV7-8
CDR3: CASSVRDKYYEQYF

D: .
V: TRBV6-2/TRBV6-3
CDR3: CASSFGGTGYTF

D: .
V: TRBV4-1
CDR3: CASSQDPNQPQHF

D: TRBD1
V: TRBV30
CDR3: CAWSSGQGARSPLHF

D: TRBD1
V: TRBV28
CDR3: CASSTGTGGGNEQFF

D: .
V: TRBV11-2
CDR3: CASSLGFLPGPPNTGELFF

D: .
V: TRBV11-1
CDR3: CASSGWDPASTNEKLFF

D: .
V: TRBV20-1
CDR3: CSAPQAGQPQHF

D: .
V: TRBV19
CDR3: CASSIDRVFNTEAFF

D: .
V: TRBV3-1
CDR3: CASSQDPLGEKLFF

D: .
V: TRBV27
CDR3: CASAPGTWPRETQYF

D: .
V: TRBV9
CDR3: CASSVGGQGPTDTQYF

D: TRBD2
V: TRBV18
CDR3: CASSLGLAGGRGNEQFF

D: .
V: TRBV19
CDR3: CASSMIHDLNEQFF

D: .
V: TRBV6-2/TRBV6-3
CDR3: CASSYSSGGSRIQYF

D: TRBD1
V: TRBV28
CDR3: CASSLYVTGGIYF

D: .
V: TRBV11-2
CDR3: CASTLRQGTDTQYF

D: .
V: TRBV7-3
CDR3: CASRPSVTGELFF

D: TRBD1
V: TRBV29-1
CDR3: CSVEQTGSSYEQYF

D: .
V: TRBV20-1
CDR3: CSASQTGWGTDTQYF

D: .
V: TRBV28
CDR3: CASSQGLGTEAFF

D: .
V: TRBV2
CDR3: CASSEAYEQFF